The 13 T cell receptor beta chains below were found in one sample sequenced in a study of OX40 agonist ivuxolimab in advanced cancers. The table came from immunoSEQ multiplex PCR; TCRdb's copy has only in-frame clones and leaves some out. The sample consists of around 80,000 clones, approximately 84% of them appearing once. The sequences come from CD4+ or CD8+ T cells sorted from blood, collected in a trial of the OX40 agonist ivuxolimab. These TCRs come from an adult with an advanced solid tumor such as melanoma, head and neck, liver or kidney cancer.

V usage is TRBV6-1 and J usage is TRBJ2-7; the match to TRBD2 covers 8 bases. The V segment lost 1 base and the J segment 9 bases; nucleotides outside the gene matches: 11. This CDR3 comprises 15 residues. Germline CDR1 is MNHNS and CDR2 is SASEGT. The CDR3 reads CASSEEAGALRGQYF. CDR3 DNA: TGTGCCAGCAGTGAAGAAGCGGGAGCACTACGAGGGCAGTACTTC.

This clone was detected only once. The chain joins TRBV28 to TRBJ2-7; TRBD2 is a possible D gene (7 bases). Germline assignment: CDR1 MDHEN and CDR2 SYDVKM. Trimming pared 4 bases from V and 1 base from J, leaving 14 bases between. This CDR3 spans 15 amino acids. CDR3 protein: CASSSLGGASYEQYV. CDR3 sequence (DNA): TGTGCCAGCAGTTCTTTGGGGGGGGCTTCCTACGAGCAGTACGTC.

CDR3 loop: CASSLPGQGIAFF. CDR3 in DNA: TGTGCCAGCAGTTTGCCGGGACAGGGTATAGCTTTCTTT. The V call is TRBV28, the J call TRBJ1-1, with 9 bases fitting TRBD1. Losses at the gene ends were 3 bases for V and 10 bases for J; bases not matched to a gene: 6. The CDR3 runs 13 residues. Per germline, CDR1 MDHEN and CDR2 SYDVKM.

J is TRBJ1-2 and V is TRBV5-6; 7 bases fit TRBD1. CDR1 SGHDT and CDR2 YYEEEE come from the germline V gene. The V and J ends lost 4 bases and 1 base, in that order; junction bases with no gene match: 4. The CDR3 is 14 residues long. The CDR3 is CASSKGTVNYGYTF. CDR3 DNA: TGTGCCAGCAGCAAGGGGACAGTTAACTATGGCTACACCTTC.

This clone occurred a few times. The CDR3 here is CASSPGQSSGNTIYF. CDR3 DNA sequence: TGTGCCAGCTCACCGGGACAGAGCTCTGGAAACACCATATATTTT. V and J are TRBV18 and TRBJ1-3; 7 bases align to TRBD1. From germline, CDR1 is KGHSH and CDR2 LQKENI. This CDR3 is 15 amino acids long. With 3 bases clipped from V and 0 bases from J, the junction kept 2 bases outside the gene matches.

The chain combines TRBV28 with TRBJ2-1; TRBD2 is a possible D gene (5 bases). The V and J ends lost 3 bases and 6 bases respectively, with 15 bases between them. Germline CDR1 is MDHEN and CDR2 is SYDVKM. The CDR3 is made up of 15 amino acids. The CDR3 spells CASSFSDGIINEQFF. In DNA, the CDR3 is TGTGCCAGCAGTTTTAGCGACGGGATTATCAATGAGCAGTTCTTC. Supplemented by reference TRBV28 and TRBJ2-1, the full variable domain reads DVKVTQSSRYLVKRTGEKVFLECVQDMDHENMFWYRQDPGLGLRLIYFSYDVKMKEKGDIPEGYSVSREKKERFSLILESASTNQTSMYLCASSFSDGIINEQFFGPGTRLTVL.

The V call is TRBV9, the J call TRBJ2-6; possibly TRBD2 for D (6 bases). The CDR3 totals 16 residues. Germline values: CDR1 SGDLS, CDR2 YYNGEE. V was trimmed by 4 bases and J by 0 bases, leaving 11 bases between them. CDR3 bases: TGTGCCAGCAGCTTTAGCGGAGTCTCTGGGGCCAACGTCCTGACTTTC. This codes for CASSFSGVSGANVLTF.

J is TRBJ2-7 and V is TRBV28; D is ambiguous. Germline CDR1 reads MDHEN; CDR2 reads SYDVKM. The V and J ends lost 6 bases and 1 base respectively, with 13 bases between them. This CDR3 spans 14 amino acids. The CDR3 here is CASRLRGESYEQYF. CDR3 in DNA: TGTGCCAGCAGACTTAGAGGTGAATCCTACGAGCAGTACTTC.

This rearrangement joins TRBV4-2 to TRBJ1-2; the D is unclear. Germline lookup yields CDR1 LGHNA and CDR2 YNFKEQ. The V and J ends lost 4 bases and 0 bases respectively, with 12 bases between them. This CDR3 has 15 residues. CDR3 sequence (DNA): TGTGCCAGCAGCCCACACAGCCTGACTAACTATGGCTACACCTTC. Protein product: CASSPHSLTNYGYTF.

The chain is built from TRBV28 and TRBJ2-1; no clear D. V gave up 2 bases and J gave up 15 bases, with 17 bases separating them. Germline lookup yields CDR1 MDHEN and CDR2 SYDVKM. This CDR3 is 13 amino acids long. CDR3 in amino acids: CASSLGTTEARFF. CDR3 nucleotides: TGTGCCAGCAGTTTAGGCACAACCGAGGCGAGGTTCTTC. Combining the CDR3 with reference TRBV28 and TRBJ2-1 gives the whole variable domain DVKVTQSSRYLVKRTGEKVFLECVQDMDHENMFWYRQDPGLGLRLIYFSYDVKMKEKGDIPEGYSVSREKKERFSLILESASTNQTSMYLCASSLGTTEARFFGPGTRLTVL.

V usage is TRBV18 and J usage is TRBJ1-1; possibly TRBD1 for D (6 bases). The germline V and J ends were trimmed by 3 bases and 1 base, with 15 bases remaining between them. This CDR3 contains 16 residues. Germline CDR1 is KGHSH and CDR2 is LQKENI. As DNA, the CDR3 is TGTGCCAGCTCACCTGGATCAGGGGTTAGGAACACTGAAGCTTTCTTT. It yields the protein CASSPGSGVRNTEAFF.

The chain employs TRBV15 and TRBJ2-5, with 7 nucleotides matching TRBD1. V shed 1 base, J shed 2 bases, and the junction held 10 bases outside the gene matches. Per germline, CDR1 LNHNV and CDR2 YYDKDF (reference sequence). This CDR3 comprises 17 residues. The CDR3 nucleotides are TGTGCCACCAGCAGAGTTAGAAGACAGGGCCCTCAAGAGACCCAGTACTTC. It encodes CATSRVRRQGPQETQYF.

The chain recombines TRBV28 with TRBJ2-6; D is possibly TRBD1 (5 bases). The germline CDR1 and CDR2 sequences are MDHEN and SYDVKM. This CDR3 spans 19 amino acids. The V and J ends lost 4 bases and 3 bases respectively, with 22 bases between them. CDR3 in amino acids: CASSSPSDSRSGGANVLTF. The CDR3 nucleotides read TGTGCCAGCAGTTCCCCCTCCGACAGTCGCTCGGGTGGGGCCAACGTCCTGACTTTC.